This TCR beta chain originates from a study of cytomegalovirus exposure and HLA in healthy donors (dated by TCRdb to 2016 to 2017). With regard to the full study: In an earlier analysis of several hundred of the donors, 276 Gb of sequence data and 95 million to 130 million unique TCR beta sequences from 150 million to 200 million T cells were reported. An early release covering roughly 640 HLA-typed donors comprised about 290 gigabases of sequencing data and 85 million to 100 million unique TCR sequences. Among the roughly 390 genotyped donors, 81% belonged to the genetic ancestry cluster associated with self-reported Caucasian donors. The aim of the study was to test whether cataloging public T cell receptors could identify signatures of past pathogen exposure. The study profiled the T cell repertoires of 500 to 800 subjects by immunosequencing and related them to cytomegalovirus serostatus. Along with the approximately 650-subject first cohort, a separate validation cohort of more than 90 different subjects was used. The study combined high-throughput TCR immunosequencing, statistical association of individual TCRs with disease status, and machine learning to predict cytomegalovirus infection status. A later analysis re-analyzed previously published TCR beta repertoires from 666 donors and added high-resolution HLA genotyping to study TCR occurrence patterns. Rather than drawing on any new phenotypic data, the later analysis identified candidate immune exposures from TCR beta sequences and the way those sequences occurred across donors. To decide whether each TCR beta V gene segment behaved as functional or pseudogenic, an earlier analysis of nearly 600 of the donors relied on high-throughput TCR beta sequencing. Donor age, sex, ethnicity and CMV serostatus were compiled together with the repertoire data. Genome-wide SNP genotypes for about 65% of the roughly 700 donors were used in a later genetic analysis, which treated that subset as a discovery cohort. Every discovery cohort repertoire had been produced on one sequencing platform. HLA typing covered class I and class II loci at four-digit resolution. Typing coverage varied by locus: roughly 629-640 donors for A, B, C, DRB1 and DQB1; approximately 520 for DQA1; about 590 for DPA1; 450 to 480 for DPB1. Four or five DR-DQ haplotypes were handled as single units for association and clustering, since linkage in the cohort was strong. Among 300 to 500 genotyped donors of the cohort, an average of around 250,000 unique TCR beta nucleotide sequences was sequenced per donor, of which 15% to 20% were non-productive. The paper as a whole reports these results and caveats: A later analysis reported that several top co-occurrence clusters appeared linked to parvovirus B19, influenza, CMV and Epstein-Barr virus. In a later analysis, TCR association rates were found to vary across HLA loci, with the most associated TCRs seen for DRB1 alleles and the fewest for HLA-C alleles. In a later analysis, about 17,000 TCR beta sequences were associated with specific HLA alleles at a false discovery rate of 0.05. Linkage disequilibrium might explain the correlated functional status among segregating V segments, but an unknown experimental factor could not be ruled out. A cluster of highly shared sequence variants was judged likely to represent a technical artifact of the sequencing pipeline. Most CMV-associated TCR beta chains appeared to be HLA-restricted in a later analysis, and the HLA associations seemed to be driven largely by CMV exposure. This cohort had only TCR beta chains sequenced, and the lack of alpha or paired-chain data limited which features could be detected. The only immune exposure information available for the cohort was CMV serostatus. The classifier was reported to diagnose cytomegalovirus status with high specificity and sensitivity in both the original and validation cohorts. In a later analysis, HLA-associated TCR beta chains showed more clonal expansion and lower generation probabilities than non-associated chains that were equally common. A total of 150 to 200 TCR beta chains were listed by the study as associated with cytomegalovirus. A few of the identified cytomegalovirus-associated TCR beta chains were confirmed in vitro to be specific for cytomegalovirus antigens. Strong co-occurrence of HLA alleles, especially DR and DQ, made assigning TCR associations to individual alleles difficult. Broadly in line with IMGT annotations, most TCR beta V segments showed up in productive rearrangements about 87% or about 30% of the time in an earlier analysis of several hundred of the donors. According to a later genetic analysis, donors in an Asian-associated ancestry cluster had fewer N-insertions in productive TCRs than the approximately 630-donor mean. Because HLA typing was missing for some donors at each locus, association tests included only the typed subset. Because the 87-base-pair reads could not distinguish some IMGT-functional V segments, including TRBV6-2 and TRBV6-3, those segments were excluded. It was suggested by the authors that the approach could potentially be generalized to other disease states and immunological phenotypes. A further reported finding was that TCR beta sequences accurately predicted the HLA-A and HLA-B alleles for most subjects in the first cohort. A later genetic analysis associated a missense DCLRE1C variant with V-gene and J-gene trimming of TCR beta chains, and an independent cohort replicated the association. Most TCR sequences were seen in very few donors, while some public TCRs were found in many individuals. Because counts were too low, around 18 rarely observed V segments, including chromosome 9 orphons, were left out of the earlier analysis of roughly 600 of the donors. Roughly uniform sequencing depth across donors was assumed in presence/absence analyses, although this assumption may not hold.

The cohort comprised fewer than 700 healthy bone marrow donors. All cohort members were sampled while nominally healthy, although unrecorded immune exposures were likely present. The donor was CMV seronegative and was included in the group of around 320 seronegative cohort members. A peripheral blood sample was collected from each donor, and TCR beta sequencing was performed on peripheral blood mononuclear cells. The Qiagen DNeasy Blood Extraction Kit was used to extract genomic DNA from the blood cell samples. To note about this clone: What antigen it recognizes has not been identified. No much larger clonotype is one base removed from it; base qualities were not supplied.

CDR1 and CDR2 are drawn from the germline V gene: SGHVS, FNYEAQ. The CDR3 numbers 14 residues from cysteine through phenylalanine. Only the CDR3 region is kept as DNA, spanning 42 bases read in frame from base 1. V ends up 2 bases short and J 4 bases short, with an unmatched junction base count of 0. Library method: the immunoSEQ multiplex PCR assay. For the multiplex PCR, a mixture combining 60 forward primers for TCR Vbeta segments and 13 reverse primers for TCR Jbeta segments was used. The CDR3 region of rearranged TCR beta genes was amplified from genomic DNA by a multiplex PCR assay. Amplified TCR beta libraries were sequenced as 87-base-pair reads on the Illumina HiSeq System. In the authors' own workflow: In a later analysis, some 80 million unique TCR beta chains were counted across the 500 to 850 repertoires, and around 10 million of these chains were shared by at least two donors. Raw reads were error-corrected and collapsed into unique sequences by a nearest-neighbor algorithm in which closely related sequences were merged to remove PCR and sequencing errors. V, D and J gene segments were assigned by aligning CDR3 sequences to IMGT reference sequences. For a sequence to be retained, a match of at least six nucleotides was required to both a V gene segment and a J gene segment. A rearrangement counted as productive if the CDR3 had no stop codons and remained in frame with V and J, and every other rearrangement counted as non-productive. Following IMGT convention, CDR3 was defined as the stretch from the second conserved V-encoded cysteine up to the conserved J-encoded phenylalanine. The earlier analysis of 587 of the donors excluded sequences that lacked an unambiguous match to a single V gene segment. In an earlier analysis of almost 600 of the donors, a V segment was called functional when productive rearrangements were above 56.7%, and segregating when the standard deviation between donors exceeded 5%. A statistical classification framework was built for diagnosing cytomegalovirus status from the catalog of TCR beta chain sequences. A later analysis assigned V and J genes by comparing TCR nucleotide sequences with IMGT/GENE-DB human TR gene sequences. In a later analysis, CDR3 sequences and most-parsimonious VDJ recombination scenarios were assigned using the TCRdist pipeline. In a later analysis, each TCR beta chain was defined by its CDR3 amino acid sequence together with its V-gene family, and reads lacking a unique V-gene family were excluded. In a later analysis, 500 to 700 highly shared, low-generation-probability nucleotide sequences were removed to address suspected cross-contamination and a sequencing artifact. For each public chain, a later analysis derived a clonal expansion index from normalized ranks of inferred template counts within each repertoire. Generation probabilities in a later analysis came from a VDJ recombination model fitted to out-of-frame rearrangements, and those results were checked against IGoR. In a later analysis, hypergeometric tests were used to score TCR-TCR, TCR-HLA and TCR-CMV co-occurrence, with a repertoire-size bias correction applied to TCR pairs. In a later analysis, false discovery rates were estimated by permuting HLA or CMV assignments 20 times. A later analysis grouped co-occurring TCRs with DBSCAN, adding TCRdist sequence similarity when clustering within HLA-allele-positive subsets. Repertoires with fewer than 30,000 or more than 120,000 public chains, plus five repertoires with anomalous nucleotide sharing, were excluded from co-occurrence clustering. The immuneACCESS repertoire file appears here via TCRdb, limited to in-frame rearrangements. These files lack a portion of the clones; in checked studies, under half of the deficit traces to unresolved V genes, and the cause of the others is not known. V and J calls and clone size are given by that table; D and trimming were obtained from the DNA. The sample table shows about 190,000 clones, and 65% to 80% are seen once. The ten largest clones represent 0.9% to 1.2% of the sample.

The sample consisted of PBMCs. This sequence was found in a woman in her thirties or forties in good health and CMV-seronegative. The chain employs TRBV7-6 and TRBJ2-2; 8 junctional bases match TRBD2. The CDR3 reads CASSLLAGTGELFF. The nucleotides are TGTGCCAGCAGCTTACTAGCGGGCACCGGGGAGCTGTTTTTT.